The present TCR beta chain was sequenced within a study of cytomegalovirus exposure and HLA in healthy donors. With 60 Vbeta and 13 Jbeta primers, the PCR was carried out. The protocol was immunoSEQ multiplex PCR, while the TCRdb copy is restricted to in-frame clones and leaves out a portion. The data contain more than 150,000 clones, roughly 80% of them singletons. This CDR3 spans 13 amino acids. Per the germline V gene, CDR1 is SGHRS and CDR2 is YFSETQ. V lost 5 bases, J lost 3 bases, and 4 bases stayed unmatched. Study observations and caveats: It was reportedly the case that the classifier diagnosed cytomegalovirus status with high specificity and sensitivity.

In this sample, this clone turned up a few times. No antigen is known for it. This rearrangement joins TRBV5-1 to TRBJ1-2, with TRBD1 matching over 7 bases. The sequence derives from a girl aged 5 to 17 in good health and CMV-seropositive. Sequencing was performed on PBMCs. The CDR3 reads CASSPDRDYGYTF. CDR3 DNA sequence: TGCGCCAGCAGTCCCGACAGGGACTATGGCTACACCTTC.